Listed below are T cell receptor beta chains from one sample, sequenced in a study of the immune and genomic landscape of osteosarcoma. Measured with immunoSEQ multiplex PCR; TCRdb has only the in-frame clones, and not every one. The top ten hold about 6.2% of the sample, which has roughly 5,100 clones, around four fifths seen once. Sequencing was performed on osteosarcoma tumor tissue from the lung. These receptor sequences come from a human donor with osteosarcoma. Each CDR3 is given with its conserved first and last residue. D genes are given only for firm matches. Not all rows give a size; the values are once, few, many and, for expanded clones, a class.

.	few	TRBJ2-1	TRBV5-4	TGTGCCAGCAGCTTGGTTGCGGGCCCCTACAATGAGCAGTTCTTC	CASSLVAGPYNEQFF
TRBD1	.	TRBJ1-1	TRBV18	TGTGCCAGCTCACCCGACAGGGGTACCACTGAAGCTTTCTTT	CASSPDRGTTEAFF
TRBD2	few	TRBJ2-5	TRBV7-2	TGTGCCAGCAGCTTCGCAGGGAGGGCAGAGACCCAGTACTTC	CASSFAGRAETQYF
.	.	TRBJ1-2	TRBV2	TGTGCCAGCAGTGAAGTAGGCCGCGGCAACTATGGCTACACCTTC	CASSEVGRGNYGYTF
.	.	TRBJ2-7	TRBV4-2	TGTGCCAGCAGCCAGCAGGGTCATAACTCCTACGAGCAGTACTTC	CASSQQGHNSYEQYF
TRBD1	.	TRBJ1-2	TRBV18	TGTGCCAGCTCCCCCGGGACAGGCGTGTCTAACTATGGCTACACCTTC	CASSPGTGVSNYGYTF
.	.	TRBJ2-3	TRBV7-6	TGTGCCAGCAACCCCAGCGCGACCACAGATACGCAGTATTTT	CASNPSATTDTQYF
TRBD2	once	TRBJ2-1	TRBV5-1	TGCGCCAGCAGCCGCGGGGGGACTAGCTACAATGAGCAGTTCTTC	CASSRGGTSYNEQFF
TRBD2	few	TRBJ2-5	TRBV18	TGTGCCAGCTCGCCCCCGGGACTAGCGCTACGTGGGGAGACCCAGTACTTC	CASSPPGLALRGETQYF
TRBD1	.	TRBJ2-4	TRBV2	TGTGCCAGCAGTGAGGGGGTGGCAGGGGGCAAAAACATTCAGTACTTC	CASSEGVAGGKNIQYF
.	few	TRBJ1-3	TRBV11-2	TGTGCCAGCAGCTTTGGGACCTTTGTCTCTGGAAACACCATATATTTT	CASSFGTFVSGNTIYF
TRBD1	.	TRBJ1-1	TRBV5-1	TGCGCCAGCAGCTTGACAGGAGCGACAGGGAGCGACACTGAAGCTTTCTTT	CASSLTGATGSDTEAFF
TRBD1	once	TRBJ2-7	TRBV7-8	TGTGCCAGCAGCGAAGGGACAGGCGACGAGCAGTACTTC	CASSEGTGDEQYF
TRBD1	.	TRBJ2-7	TRBV7-9	TGTGCCAGCAGCTTAGTTTCAAGGGGGCCCTACGAGCAGTACTTC	CASSLVSRGPYEQYF
.	.	TRBJ2-6	TRBV7-2	TGTGCCAGCAGCTCCAACTCTGGGGCCAACGTCCTGACTTTC	CASSSNSGANVLTF
.	.	TRBJ2-3	TRBV30	TGTGCCTGGAGTACCGACACCTCAAGCACAGATACGCAGTATTTT	CAWSTDTSSTDTQYF
.	few	TRBJ1-2	TRBV19	TGTGCCAGCCGAGTGGGGAACGACTATGGCTACACCTTC	CASRVGNDYGYTF
TRBD2	.	TRBJ2-5	TRBV7-2	TGTGCCAGCAGCTTCACTAGCGGAGGGGGGCCCCAAGAGACCCAGTACTTC	CASSFTSGGGPQETQYF
TRBD1	once	TRBJ2-3	TRBV9	TGTGCCACCTCAGGGGGTTGGACAGATACGCAGTATTTT	CATSGGWTDTQYF
.	.	TRBJ2-1	TRBV7-2	TGTGCCAGCAGCCGCGTATCATCGGGAATCTACAATGAGCAGTTCTTC	CASSRVSSGIYNEQFF
TRBD2	.	TRBJ2-1	TRBV7-8	TGTGCCAGCAGCTTGGCTAGCGGGAGGAGTCATGAGCAGTTCTTC	CASSLASGRSHEQFF
.	.	TRBJ2-7	TRBV18	TGTGCCAGCTCACCCTCCCAGGCCTACGAGCAGTACTTC	CASSPSQAYEQYF
.	.	TRBJ1-4	TRBV18	TGTGCCAGCTCACCCGAGACACAGGCTAATGAAAAACTGTTTTTT	CASSPETQANEKLFF
TRBD1	.	TRBJ1-3	TRBV18	TGTGCCAGCTCACCACCGGGACAGTCTGGAAACACCATATATTTT	CASSPPGQSGNTIYF
TRBD1	once	TRBJ1-2	TRBV5-5	TGTGCCAGCAGCTTGGGATCAGGACAGGGCCTACGCTATGGCTACACCTTC	CASSLGSGQGLRYGYTF
.	.	TRBJ1-5	TRBV19	TGTGCCAGTAGTATAACCTATGATCAGCCCCAGCATTTT	CASSITYDQPQHF
TRBD1	.	TRBJ2-7	TRBV7-9	TGTGCCAGCAGCTTAAACCGGGACAGCTACCCCTACGAGCAGTACTTC	CASSLNRDSYPYEQYF
TRBD1	.	TRBJ2-7	TRBV11-2	TGTGCCAGCAGCGGACGACTCCGGGACAGGTCATACTACGAGCAGTACTTC	CASSGRLRDRSYYEQYF
.	.	TRBJ2-5	TRBV6-1	TGTGCCAGCACCGAGCGGTACCAAGAGACCCAGTACTTC	CASTERYQETQYF
TRBD1	.	TRBJ1-1	TRBV6-6	TGTGCCAGCAGCGACAGGGGCCCGAACACTGAAGCTTTCTTT	CASSDRGPNTEAFF
TRBD2	.	TRBJ2-1	TRBV5-1	TGCGCCAGCAGCGAGAGACTAGCGGGAGGGAATGAGCAGTTCTTC	CASSERLAGGNEQFF
.	.	TRBJ2-7	TRBV7-8	TGTGCCAGCAGCTTTCAGGGGGAGGCCGAGCAGTACTTC	CASSFQGEAEQYF
.	.	TRBJ1-2	TRBV6-5	TGTGCCAGCAACCCCCTCCCCGGGGATTGGGGCTACACCTTC	CASNPLPGDWGYTF
.	.	TRBJ1-2	TRBV18	TGTGCCAGCTCACCACCAGGTACAGGGAAGGTTTATGGCTACACCTTC	CASSPPGTGKVYGYTF
TRBD1	few	TRBJ1-2	TRBV7-9	TGTGCCAGCAGCTTAGCTCAGGGGGCCGGCTATGGCTACACCTTC	CASSLAQGAGYGYTF
.	.	TRBJ2-1	TRBV13	TGTGCCAGCAGCCAGGCGCCCACCTACAATGAGCAGTTCTTC	CASSQAPTYNEQFF
.	.	TRBJ2-7	TRBV5-8	TGTGCCAGCAGCCGGGTAGGGAGCTCCTACGAGCAGTACTTC	CASSRVGSSYEQYF
TRBD2	.	TRBJ2-1	TRBV5-4	TGTGCCAGCAGCTTCGTAGCGGGAGAGGACAATGAGCAGTTCTTC	CASSFVAGEDNEQFF
TRBD2	.	TRBJ2-3	TRBV11-3	TGTGCCAGCAGCAACCCGCAAGCGGGAGGGGTAAATACGCAGTATTTT	CASSNPQAGGVNTQYF
.	.	TRBJ1-2	TRBV5-1	TGCGCCAGCAGCTTTTCCCCTTTAAGGACAGCTAACTATGGCTACACCTTC	CASSFSPLRTANYGYTF
.	.	TRBJ2-3	TRBV4-1	TGCGCCAGCAGCCAAGGGCGGCTGGTGGGTACGCAGTATTTT	CASSQGRLVGTQYF
TRBD2	.	TRBJ2-1	TRBV6-5	TGTGCCAGCACTAGCGGGAGTACTGAGCAGTTCTTC	CASTSGSTEQFF
TRBD2	.	TRBJ2-1	TRBV11-3	TGTGCCAGCAGCTTAGGAGGAGCTAGCGGGAGGATGGATGAGCAGTTCTTC	CASSLGGASGRMDEQFF
TRBD1	.	TRBJ2-3	TRBV11-2	TGTGCCAGCAGCTCTCGCGGGGGACAGGGGGCAGATACGCAGTATTTT	CASSSRGGQGADTQYF
.	.	TRBJ1-1	TRBV11-1	TGTGCCAGCAGCCTTGGGACAAGCACTGAAGCTTTCTTT	CASSLGTSTEAFF
.	.	TRBJ2-3	TRBV27	TGTGCCAGCAGTTTAGACGGCGGCGATACGCAGTATTTT	CASSLDGGDTQYF
TRBD2	.	TRBJ2-5	TRBV15	TGTGCCACCAGCCACCGCGGGAGTGGAGAGACCCAGTACTTC	CATSHRGSGETQYF
.	.	TRBJ2-5	TRBV5-1	TGCGCCAGCAGCTTCCTTCAAGAGACCCAGTACTTC	CASSFLQETQYF
.	.	TRBJ1-5	TRBV10-3	TGTGCCACCTCCGGGGGGGAGAATCAGCCCCAGCATTTT	CATSGGENQPQHF
TRBD2	.	TRBJ2-1	TRBV10-1	TGCGCCAGCAGCACCGGGACTAGCGGCTCCTACAATGAGCAGTTCTTC	CASSTGTSGSYNEQFF
.	.	TRBJ2-5	TRBV7-2	TGTGCCAGCAGCTTAGACAGGAGGAGGGAGCAGTACTTC	CASSLDRRREQYF
.	.	TRBJ1-2	TRBV7-2	TGTGCCAGCAGCTTGGGACTTCAGAACTATGGCTACACCTTC	CASSLGLQNYGYTF
TRBD1	.	TRBJ1-2	TRBV6-1	TGTGCCAGCAGTATGGGACAGGGGAACTATGGCTACACCTTC	CASSMGQGNYGYTF
TRBD2	.	TRBJ2-5	TRBV4-1	TGCGCCAGCTCTCCGGGGGTAGCGGGATTACCGGGCGAGACCCAGTACTTC	CASSPGVAGLPGETQYF
.	.	TRBJ2-3	TRBV4-2	TGTGCCAGCAGCCAAGCAGGTTACACAGATACGCAGTATTTT	CASSQAGYTDTQYF
.	.	TRBJ1-5	TRBV5-1	TGCGCCAGCAGCGACGGACGGCCCGAGGGGCCCCAGCATTTT	CASSDGRPEGPQHF
.	.	TRBJ1-5	TRBV10-3	TGTGCCATCAGTGAGCAGGCAGCTAGCAATCAGCCCCAGCATTTT	CAISEQAASNQPQHF